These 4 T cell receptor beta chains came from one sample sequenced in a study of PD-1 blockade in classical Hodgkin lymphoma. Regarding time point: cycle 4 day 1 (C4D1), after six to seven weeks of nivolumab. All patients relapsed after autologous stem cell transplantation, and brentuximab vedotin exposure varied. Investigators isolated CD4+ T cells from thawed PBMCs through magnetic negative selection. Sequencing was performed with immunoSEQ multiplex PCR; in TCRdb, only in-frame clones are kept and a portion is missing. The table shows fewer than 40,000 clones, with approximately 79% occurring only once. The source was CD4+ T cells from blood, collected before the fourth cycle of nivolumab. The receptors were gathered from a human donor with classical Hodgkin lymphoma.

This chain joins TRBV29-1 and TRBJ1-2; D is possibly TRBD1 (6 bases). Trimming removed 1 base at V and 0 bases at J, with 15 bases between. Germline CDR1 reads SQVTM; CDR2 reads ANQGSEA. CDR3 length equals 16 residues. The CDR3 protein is CSVEAQPRGSNYGYTF. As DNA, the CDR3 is TGCAGCGTTGAAGCACAGCCCAGGGGATCTAACTATGGCTACACCTTC.

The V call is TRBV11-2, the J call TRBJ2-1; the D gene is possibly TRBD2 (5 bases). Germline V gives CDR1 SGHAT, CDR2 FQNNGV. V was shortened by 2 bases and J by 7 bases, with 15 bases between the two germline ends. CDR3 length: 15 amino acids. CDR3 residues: CASSLRLLAVNEQFF. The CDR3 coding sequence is TGTGCCAGCAGCTTACGTCTGCTAGCCGTTAATGAGCAGTTCTTC. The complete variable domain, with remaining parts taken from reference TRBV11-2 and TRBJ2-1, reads EAGVAQSPRYKIIEKRQSVAFWCNPISGHATLYWYQQILGQGPKLLIQFQNNGVVDDSQLPKDRFSAERLKGVDSTLKIQPAKLEDSAVYLCASSLRLLAVNEQFFGPGTRLTVL.

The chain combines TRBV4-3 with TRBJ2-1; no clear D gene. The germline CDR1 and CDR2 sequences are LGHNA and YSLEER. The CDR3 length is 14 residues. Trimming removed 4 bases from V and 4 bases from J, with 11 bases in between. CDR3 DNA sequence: TGCGCCAGCAGCCTCGGTTCAGGTTACAATGAGCAGTTCTTC. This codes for CASSLGSGYNEQFF.

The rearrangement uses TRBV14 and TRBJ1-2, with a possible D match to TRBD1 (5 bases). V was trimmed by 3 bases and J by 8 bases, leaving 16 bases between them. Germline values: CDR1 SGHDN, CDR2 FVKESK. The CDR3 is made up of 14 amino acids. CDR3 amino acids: CASSHPPGAWGYTF. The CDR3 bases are TGTGCCAGCAGCCACCCCCCTGGGGCCTGGGGCTACACCTTC.